This entry lists 14 T cell receptor beta chains sequenced from one sample in a study of cytomegalovirus exposure and HLA in healthy donors. PCR was performed using 60 Vbeta and 13 Jbeta primers. TCRdb's copy holds only in-frame clones and misses some; the assay was immunoSEQ multiplex PCR. Found here are some 130,000 clones, around 72% of them singletons; the top ten hold approximately 4%. Material: PBMCs. The receptors here all came from a man in his fifties or sixties in good health and CMV-seropositive.

This clone was detected ten times or more. The chain couples TRBV2 to TRBJ1-2; perhaps TRBD1 as D (6 bases). Germline CDR1 SNHLY, CDR2 FYNNEI. Trimming removed 8 bases at V and 5 bases at J, with 18 bases between. The CDR3 loop spans 14 amino acids. CDR3 sequence: CASREGDLTYGYTF. The CDR3 DNA sequence: TGTGCCAGCCGCGAGGGGGATCTGACGTATGGCTACACCTTC.

In its sample, this clone was seen a few times. The chain uses TRBV5-8 and TRBJ2-1; 7 positions agree with TRBD2. The CDR3 contains 15 residues. Germline trimming cut 3 bases from V and 7 bases from J; bases unmatched to any gene: 10. Germline-derived CDR1 and CDR2 are SGHTS and YDEGEE. The CDR3 reads CASSYLSGAENEQFF. The CDR3 nucleotides read TGTGCCAGCAGCTATCTCAGCGGGGCAGAGAATGAGCAGTTCTTC.

The chain couples TRBV29-1 to TRBJ1-4; D remains unclear. Between the trimmed V and J ends, which lost 1 base and 5 bases, there was a span of 5 bases. Germline V gives CDR1 SQVTM, CDR2 ANQGSEA. The CDR3 contains 12 residues. CDR3 in DNA: TGCAGCGTTGAAGGCGGGAATGAAAAACTGTTTTTT. Translated, it gives CSVEGGNEKLFF.

V usage is TRBV5-5 and J usage is TRBJ2-7, with no clear D. V was cut by 6 bases and J by 0 bases, with 10 bases left in between. This CDR3 region has 13 residues. The germline V gene encodes CDR1 SGHKS and CDR2 YYEKEE (reference sequence). The CDR3 loop reads CASTLPSSYEQYF. The CDR3 DNA reads TGTGCCAGCACCCTACCGAGCTCCTACGAGCAGTACTTC. The complete variable domain, with remaining parts taken from reference TRBV5-5 and TRBJ2-7, reads DAGVTQSPTHLIKTRGQQVTLRCSPISGHKSVSWYQQVLGQGPQFIFQYYEKEERGRGNFPDRFSARQFPNYSSELNVNALLLGDSALYLCASTLPSSYEQYFGPGTRLTVT.

The chain uses TRBV11-3 and TRBJ2-1; D is uncertain. Germline values: CDR1 SGHNT, CDR2 YENEEA. The V gene lost 5 bases and the J gene lost 0 bases, with 14 bases spanning the gap. The CDR3 sequence is 16 residues long. The DNA for the CDR3 is TGTGCCAGCAGCGGTCCCATCGCCGGCTCCTACAATGAGCAGTTCTTC. Protein: CASSGPIAGSYNEQFF.

The CDR3 DNA is TGTGCCAGCAGCTTACCCCAGGGAGGGGTGCTACCGAACACCGGGGAGCTGTTTTTT. Translation gives CASSLPQGGVLPNTGELFF. The chain combines TRBV7-6 with TRBJ2-2; the match to TRBD2 covers 7 bases. V shed 2 bases, J shed 0 bases, and the junction held 12 bases outside the gene matches. From germline, CDR1 is SGHVS and CDR2 FNYEAQ. The CDR3 consists of 19 residues.

The chain uses TRBV7-3 and TRBJ2-2; TRBD2 is a possible D gene (6 bases). The CDR3 consists of 15 residues. Germline assignment: CDR1 SGHTA and CDR2 FQGTGA. The V gene lost 6 bases and the J gene lost 7 bases, with 18 bases spanning the gap. The CDR3, as DNA: TGTGCCAGCAGTTTGAGCGGGTTTAGTGACGGGGAGCTGTTTTTT. This encodes CASSLSGFSDGELFF. Full variable domain (rest looked up from reference TRBV7-3 and TRBJ2-2): GAGVSQTPSNKVTEKGKYVELRCDPISGHTALYWYRQSLGQGPEFLIYFQGTGAADDSGLPNDRFFAVRPEGSVSTLKIQRTERGDSAVYLCASSLSGFSDGELFFGEGSRLTVL.

The chain has TRBV6-5 and TRBJ2-7, with D hard to call. The length of the CDR3 is 14 residues. V was trimmed by 6 bases and J by 2 bases, leaving 14 bases between them. Germline V gives CDR1 MNHEY, CDR2 SVGAGI. This chain's CDR3 is CASSNTRSPYEQYF. The CDR3 DNA is TGTGCCAGCAGCAATACCAGGTCCCCCTACGAGCAGTACTTC.

The chain uses TRBV27 and TRBJ2-7; TRBD1 agrees at 10 bases. Per the germline V gene, CDR1 is MNHEY and CDR2 is SMNVEV (reference sequence). After removal of 5 bases from V and 3 bases from J, the junction contained 13 bases not matched to a gene. This CDR3 region has 17 residues. CDR3 residues: CASSNNLGQGFFYEQYF. The CDR3 coding sequence is TGTGCCAGCAGTAACAACCTGGGACAGGGGTTTTTCTACGAGCAGTACTTC.

The V call is TRBV7-9, the J call TRBJ2-1; TRBD1 matches 9 bases. Losses at the gene ends were 4 bases for V and 3 bases for J; bases not matched to a gene: 7. Per germline, CDR1 SEHNR and CDR2 FQNEAQ (reference sequence). The CDR3 length is 16 residues. CDR3 sequence: CASSSARDRDYNEQFF. The CDR3 DNA reads TGTGCCAGCAGCTCAGCCCGGGACAGGGACTACAATGAGCAGTTCTTC.

This clone was counted a few times. The genes are TRBV5-1 and TRBJ1-6; perhaps TRBD1 as D (5 bases). CDR1 is SGHRS and CDR2 is YFSETQ in the germline V gene. V was clipped by 2 bases and J by 9 bases, with 15 bases between them. The CDR3 sequence is 15 residues long. The chain's CDR3 is CASSFLAAQGSPLHF. The CDR3 region has the DNA TGCGCCAGCAGCTTCCTGGCCGCCCAGGGTTCACCCCTCCACTTT.

This clone has just a few counts. The chain recombines TRBV9 with TRBJ2-1, with 7 bases matching TRBD2. CDR3 length equals 17 residues. J lost 0 bases, V lost 4 bases, and 10 bases had no gene match. The germline CDR1 and CDR2 sequences are SGDLS and YYNGEE. The CDR3 loop is CASSPRLAVSSYNEQFF. CDR3 DNA: TGTGCCAGCAGCCCCCGACTAGCCGTAAGCTCCTACAATGAGCAGTTCTTC. Full variable domain (rest looked up from reference TRBV9 and TRBJ2-1): DSGVTQTPKHLITATGQRVTLRCSPRSGDLSVYWYQQSLDQGLQFLIQYYNGEERAKGNILERFSAQQFPDLHSELNLSSLELGDSALYFCASSPRLAVSSYNEQFFGPGTRLTVL.

This CDR3 is CASSQTYTGELFF. In nucleotides, the CDR3 is TGTGCCAGCAGCCAGACTTACACCGGGGAGCTGTTTTTT. The J gene is TRBJ2-2, the V gene TRBV13; D is undetermined. V was shortened by 5 bases and J by 3 bases, with 7 bases between the two germline ends. The CDR3 length is 13 residues. Germline V gene lookup returns CDR1 PRHDT and CDR2 FYEKMQ (reference sequence).

The chain links TRBV19 to TRBJ1-2; 8 nucleotides match TRBD1. There are 15 residues in the CDR3. J lost 0 bases, V lost 4 bases, and 4 bases had no gene match. CDR1 is LNHDA, CDR2 SQIVND, per germline (reference sequence). The CDR3 here is CASSKTGGANYGYTF. The CDR3 DNA reads TGTGCCAGTAGTAAAACAGGGGGTGCTAACTATGGCTACACCTTC.